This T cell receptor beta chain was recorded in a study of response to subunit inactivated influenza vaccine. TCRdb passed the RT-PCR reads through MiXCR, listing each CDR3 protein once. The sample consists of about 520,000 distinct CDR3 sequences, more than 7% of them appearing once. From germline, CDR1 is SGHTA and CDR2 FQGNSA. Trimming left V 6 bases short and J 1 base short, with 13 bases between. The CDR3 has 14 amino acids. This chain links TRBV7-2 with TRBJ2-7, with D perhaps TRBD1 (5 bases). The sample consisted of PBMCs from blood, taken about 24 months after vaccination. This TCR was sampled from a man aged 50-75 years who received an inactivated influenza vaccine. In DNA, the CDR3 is TGTGCCAGCAGTACGGCAGGGCCGTCCTACGAGCAGTACTTC. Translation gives CASSTAGPSYEQYF. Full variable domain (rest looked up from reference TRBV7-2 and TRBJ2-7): GAGVSQSPSNKVTEKGKDVELRCDPISGHTALYWYRQSLGQGLEFLIYFQGNSAPDKSGLPSDRFSAERTGGSVSTLTIQRTQQEDSAVYLCASSTAGPSYEQYFGPGTRLTVT.